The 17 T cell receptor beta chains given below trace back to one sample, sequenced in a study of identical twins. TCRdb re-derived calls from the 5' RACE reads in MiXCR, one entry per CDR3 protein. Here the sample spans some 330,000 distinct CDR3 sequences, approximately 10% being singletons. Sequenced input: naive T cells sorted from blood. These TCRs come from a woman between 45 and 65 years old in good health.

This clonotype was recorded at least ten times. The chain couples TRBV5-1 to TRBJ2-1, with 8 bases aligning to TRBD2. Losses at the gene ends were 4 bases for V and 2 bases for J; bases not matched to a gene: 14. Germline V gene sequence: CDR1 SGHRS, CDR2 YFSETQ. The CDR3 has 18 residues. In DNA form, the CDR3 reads TGCGCCAGCAGCCTCACGGGGGCCGGGACTAGGACCTACAATGAGCAGTTCTTC. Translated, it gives CASSLTGAGTRTYNEQFF.

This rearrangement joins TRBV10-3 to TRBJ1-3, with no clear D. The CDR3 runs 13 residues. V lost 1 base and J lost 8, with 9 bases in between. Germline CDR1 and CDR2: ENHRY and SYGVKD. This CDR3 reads CAISEYVEYTIYF. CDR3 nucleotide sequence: TGTGCCATCAGTGAGTACGTCGAGTACACCATATATTTT.

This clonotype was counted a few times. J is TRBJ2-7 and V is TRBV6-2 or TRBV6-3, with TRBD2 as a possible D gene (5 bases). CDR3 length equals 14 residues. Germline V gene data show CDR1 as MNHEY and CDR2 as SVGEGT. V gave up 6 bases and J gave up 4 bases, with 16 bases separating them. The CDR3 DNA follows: TGTGCCAGCAGCCCCGGGAAACTTCTTTACGAGCAGTACGTC. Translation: CASSPGKLLYEQYV.

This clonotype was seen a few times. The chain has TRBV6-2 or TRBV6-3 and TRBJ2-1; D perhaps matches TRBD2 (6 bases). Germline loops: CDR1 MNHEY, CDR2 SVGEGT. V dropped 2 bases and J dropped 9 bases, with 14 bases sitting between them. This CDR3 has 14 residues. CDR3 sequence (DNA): TGTGCCAGCAGTTACACCCCAGGAGCGGGTGAGCAGTTCTTC. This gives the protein CASSYTPGAGEQFF.

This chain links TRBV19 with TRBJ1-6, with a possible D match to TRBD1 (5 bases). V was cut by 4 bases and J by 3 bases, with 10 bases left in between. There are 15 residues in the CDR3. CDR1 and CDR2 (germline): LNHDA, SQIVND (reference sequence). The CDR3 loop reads CASSSTGLYNSPLHF. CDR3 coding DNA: TGTGCCAGTAGTAGCACAGGACTCTATAATTCACCCCTCCACTTT.

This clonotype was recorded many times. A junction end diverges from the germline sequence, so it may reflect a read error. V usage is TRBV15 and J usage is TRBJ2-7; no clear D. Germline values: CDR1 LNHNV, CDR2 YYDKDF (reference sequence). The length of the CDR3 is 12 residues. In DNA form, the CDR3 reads TGTGCCACCAGCAGAGATCTCTCTCGTTGGGACTTC. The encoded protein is CATSRDLSRWDF. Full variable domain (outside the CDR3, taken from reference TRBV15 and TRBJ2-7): DAMVIQNPRYQVTQFGKPVTLSCSQTLNHNVMYWYQQKSSQAPKLLFHYYDKDFNNEADTPDNFQSRRPNTSFCFLDIRSPGLGDTAMYLCATSRDLSRWDFGPGTRLTVT.

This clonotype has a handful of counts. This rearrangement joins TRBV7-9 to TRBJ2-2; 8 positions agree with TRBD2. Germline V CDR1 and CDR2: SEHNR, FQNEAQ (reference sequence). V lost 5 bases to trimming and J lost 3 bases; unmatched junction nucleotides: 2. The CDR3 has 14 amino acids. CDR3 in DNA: TGTGCCAGCAGCCAACTAGCGGACACCGGGGAGCTGTTTTTT. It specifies CASSQLADTGELFF.

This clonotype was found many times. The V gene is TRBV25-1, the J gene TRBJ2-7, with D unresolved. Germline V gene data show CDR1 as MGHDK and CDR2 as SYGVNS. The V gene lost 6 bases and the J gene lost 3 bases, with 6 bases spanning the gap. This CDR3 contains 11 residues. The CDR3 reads CASSRVYEQYF. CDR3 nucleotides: TGTGCCAGCAGCCGGGTCTACGAGCAGTACTTC.

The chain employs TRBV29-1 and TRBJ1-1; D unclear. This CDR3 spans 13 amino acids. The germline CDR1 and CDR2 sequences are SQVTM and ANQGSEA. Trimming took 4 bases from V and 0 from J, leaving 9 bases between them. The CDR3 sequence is CSVARIMNTEAFF. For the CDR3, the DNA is TGCAGCGTTGCGAGGATCATGAACACTGAAGCTTTCTTT.

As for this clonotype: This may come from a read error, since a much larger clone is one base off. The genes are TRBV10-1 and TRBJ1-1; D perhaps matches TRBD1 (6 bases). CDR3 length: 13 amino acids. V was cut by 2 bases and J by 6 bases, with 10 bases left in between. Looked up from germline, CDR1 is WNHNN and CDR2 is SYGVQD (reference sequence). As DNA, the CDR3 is TGCGCCAGCAGTGAGCAGGGGACCTCTGAAGCTTTCTTT. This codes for CASSEQGTSEAFF.

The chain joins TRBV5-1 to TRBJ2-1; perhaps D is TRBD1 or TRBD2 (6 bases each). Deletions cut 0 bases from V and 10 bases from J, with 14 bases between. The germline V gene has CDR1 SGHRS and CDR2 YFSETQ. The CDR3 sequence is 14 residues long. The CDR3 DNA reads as TGCGCCAGCAGCTTGGGGGCTAGGGGGGAAGAGCAGTTCTTC. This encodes CASSLGARGEEQFF.

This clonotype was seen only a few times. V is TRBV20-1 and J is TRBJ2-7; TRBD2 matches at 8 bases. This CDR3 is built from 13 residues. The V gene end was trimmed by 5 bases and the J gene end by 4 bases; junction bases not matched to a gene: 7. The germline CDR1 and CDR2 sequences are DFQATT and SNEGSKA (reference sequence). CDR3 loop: CSAFSTGGYEQYF. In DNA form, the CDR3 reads TGCAGTGCTTTTTCAACGGGAGGGTACGAGCAGTACTTC.

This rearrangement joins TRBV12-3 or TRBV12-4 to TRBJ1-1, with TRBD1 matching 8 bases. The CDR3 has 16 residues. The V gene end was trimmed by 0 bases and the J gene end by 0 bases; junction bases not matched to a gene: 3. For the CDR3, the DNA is TGTGCCAGCAGTTTAGCTTACAGGGGGATGAACACTGAAGCTTTCTTT. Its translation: CASSLAYRGMNTEAFF.

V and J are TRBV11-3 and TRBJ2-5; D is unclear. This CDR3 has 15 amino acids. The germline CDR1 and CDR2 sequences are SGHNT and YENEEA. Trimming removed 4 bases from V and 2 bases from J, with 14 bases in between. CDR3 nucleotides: TGTGCCAGCAGCTCACATCCGACGACTCAAGAGACCCAGTACTTC. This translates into CASSSHPTTQETQYF.

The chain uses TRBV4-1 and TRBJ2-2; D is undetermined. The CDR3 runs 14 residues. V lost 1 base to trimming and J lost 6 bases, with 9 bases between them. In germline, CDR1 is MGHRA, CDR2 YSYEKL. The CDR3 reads CASSQVARPGELFF. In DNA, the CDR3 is TGCGCCAGCAGCCAAGTCGCTCGTCCCGGGGAGCTGTTTTTT.

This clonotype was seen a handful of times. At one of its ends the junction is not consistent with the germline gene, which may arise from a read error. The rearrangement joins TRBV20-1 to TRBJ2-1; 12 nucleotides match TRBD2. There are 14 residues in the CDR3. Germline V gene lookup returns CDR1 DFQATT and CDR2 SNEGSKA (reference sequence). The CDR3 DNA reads TGCAGTGCAAGAGGACTAGCGGGATTTAATGAGCAGTTCTTC. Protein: CSARGLAGFNEQFF.

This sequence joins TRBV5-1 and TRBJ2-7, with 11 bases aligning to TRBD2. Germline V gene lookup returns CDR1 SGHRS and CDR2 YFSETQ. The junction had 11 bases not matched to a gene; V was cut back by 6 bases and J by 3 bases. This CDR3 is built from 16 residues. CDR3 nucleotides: TGCGCCAGCATATGGCAACTAGCGGGAGATCGCTACGAGCAGTACGTC. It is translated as CASIWQLAGDRYEQYV.